This TCR beta chain stems from a study of T-cell reconstitution after alpha-beta-depleted transplantation in children. Study observations and caveats: After transplant, at about two months, alpha-beta T cells were reportedly derived from several hundred expanded graft clones. Newly made T cells mostly supplied T-cell counts and diversity one year after transplant. Several patients had high TCRbeta diversity at day 60; it came from surviving recipient T cells and thymic progenitors.

Unique molecular identifiers were built into the TCRbeta library. A single record per CDR3 protein comes from TCRdb applying MiXCR to the PCR reads. The top ten hold about 35% of the sample, which has 450,000 to 700,000 distinct CDR3 sequences, more than 20% seen once. This clonotype was observed a few times. Its antigen remains unknown. Germline CDR1 reads SGHTA; CDR2 reads FQGTGA. V lost 1 base and J 3 bases, leaving 16 bases between the germline ends. The CDR3 totals 17 residues. Sample: PBMCs, taken before TCRalphabeta/CD19-depleted stem cell transplant. This chain joins TRBV7-3 and TRBJ2-1; TRBD1 is a possible D gene (6 bases). This TCR was sampled from a boy under two years old with Wiskott-Aldrich syndrome, due to receive a stem cell transplant. CDR3 loop: CASSLKWGRGYYNEQFF. The CDR3 DNA is TGTGCCAGCAGCTTAAAGTGGGGCAGGGGATACTACAATGAGCAGTTCTTC.